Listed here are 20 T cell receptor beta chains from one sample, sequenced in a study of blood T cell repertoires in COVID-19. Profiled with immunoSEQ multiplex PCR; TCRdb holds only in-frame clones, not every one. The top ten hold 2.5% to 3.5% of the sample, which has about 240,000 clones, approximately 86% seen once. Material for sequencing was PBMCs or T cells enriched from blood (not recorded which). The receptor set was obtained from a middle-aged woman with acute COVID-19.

The CDR3 DNA follows: TGTGCCAGCAACACCGACAGGGCCCCCTACGAGCAGTACTTC. This gives the protein CASNTDRAPYEQYF. The rearrangement links TRBV28 to TRBJ2-7, with 7 bases lining up with TRBD1. With 7 bases clipped from V and 2 bases from J, the junction kept 8 bases outside the gene matches. The CDR3 sequence is 14 residues long. Germline assignment: CDR1 MDHEN and CDR2 SYDVKM.

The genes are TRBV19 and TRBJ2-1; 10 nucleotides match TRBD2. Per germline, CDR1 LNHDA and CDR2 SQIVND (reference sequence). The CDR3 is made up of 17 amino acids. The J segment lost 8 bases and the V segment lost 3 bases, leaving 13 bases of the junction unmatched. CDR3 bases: TGTGCCAGTAGTATGGGACTAGCGTTCGGAGCTACACATGAGCAGTTCTTC. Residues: CASSMGLAFGATHEQFF.

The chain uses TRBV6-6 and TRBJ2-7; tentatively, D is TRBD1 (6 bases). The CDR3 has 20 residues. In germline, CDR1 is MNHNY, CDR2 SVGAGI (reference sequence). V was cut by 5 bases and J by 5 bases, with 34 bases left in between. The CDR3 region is CASSPQSRDTTPLSSNEQYF. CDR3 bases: TGTGCCAGCAGTCCTCAAAGCCGGGACACCACCCCTTTGTCTTCGAACGAGCAGTACTTC.

CDR3 region: CASSISAREAFF. The DNA for the CDR3 is TGTGCCAGTAGTATATCCGCCCGGGAAGCTTTCTTT. This sequence joins TRBV19 and TRBJ1-1, with unresolved D. The CDR3 extends over 12 amino acids. CDR1 is LNHDA, CDR2 SQIVND, per germline (reference sequence). Trimming removed 2 bases at V and 8 bases at J, with 9 bases between.

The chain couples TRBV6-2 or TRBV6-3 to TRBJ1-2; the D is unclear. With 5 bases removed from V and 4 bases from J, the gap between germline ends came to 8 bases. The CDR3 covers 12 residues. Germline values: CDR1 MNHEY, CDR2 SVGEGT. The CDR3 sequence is CASSAVGYGYTF. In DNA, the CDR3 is TGTGCCAGCAGTGCCGTCGGCTATGGCTACACCTTC.

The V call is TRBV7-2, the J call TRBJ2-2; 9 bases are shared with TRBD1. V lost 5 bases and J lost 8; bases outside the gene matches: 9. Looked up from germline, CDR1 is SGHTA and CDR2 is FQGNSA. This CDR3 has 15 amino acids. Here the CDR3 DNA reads TGTGCCAGCAGCCCCGGGACAGGGTCGGTGGGGGAGCTGTTTTTT. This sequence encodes CASSPGTGSVGELFF.

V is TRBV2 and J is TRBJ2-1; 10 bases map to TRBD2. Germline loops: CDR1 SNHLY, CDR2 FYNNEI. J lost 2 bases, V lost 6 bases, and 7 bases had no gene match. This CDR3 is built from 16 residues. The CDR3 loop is CASRARTSGAYNEQFF. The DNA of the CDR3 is TGTGCCAGCAGAGCCCGGACTAGCGGAGCCTACAATGAGCAGTTCTTC.

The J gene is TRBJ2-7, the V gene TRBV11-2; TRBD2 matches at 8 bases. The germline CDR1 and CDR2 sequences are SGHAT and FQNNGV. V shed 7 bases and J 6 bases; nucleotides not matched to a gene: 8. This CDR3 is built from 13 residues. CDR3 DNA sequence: TGTGCCAGCACCTCAGCGGGAGTAGGCGAGCAGTACTTC. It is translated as CASTSAGVGEQYF.

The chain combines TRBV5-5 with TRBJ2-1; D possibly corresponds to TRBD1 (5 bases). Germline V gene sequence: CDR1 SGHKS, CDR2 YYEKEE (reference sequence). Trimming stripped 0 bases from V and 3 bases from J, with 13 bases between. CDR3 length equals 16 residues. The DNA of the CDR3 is TGTGCCAGCAGCTTGGAGGATTACAGGAGCTACAATGAGCAGTTCTTC. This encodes CASSLEDYRSYNEQFF.

CDR3 protein: CATGGSSYNEQFF. CDR3 sequence (DNA): TGTGCCACAGGGGGGAGCTCCTACAATGAGCAGTTCTTC. The chain combines TRBV5-4 with TRBJ2-1; the D gene is possibly TRBD1 (7 bases). This CDR3 has 13 residues. From germline, CDR1 is SGHNT and CDR2 YYREEE (reference sequence). V lost 9 bases to trimming and J lost 0 bases, with 10 bases between them.

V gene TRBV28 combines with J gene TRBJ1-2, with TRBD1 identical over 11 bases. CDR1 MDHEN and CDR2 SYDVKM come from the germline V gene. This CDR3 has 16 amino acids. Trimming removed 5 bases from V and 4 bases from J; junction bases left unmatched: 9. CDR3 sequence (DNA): TGTGCCAGCAGTACCCCCGGGACAGGGGGGGTCTATGGCTACACCTTC. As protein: CASSTPGTGGVYGYTF.

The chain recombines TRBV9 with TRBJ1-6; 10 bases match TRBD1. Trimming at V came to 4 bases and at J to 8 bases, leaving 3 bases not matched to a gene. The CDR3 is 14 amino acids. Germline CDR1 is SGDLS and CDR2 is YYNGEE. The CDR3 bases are TGTGCCAGCAGCCGGGACAGGGGTTATTCACCCCTCCACTTT. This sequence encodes CASSRDRGYSPLHF.

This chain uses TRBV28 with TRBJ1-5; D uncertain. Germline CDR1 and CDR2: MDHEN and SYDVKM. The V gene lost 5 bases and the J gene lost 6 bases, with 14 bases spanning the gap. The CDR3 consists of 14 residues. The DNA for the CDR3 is TGTGCCAGCAGTCCAATATCGGGGTCTCAGCCCCAGCATTTT. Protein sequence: CASSPISGSQPQHF.

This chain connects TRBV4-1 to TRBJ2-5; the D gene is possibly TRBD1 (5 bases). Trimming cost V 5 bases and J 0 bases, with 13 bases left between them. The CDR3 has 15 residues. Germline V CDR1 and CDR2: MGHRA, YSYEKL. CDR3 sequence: CASSSVQAYQETQYF. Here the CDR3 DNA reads TGCGCCAGCAGCTCAGTACAGGCGTACCAAGAGACCCAGTACTTC.

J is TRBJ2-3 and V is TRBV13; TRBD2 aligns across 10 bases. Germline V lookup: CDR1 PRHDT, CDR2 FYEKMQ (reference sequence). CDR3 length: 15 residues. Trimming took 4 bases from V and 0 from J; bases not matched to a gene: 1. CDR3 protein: CASSWGLASTDTQYF. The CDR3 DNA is TGTGCCAGCAGCTGGGGACTAGCGAGCACAGATACGCAGTATTTT.

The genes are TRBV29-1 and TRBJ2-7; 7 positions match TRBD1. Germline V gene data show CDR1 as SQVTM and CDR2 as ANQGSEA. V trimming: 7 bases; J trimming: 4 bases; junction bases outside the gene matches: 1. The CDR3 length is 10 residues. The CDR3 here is CSAGGYEQYF. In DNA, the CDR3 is TGCAGCGCAGGGGGTTACGAGCAGTACTTC.

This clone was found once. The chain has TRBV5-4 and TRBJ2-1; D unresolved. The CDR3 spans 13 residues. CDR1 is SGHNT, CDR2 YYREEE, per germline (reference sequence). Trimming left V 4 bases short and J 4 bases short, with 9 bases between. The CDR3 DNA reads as TGTGCCAGCAGCAGAACAGAATACAATGAGCAGTTCTTC. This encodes CASSRTEYNEQFF.

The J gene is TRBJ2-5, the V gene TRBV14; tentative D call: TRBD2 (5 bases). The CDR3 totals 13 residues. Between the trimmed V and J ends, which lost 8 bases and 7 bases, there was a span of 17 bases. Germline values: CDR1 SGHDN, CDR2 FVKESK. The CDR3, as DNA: TGTGCCAGCCGTCTTGGAGCGGTGGGGACCCAGTACTTC. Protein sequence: CASRLGAVGTQYF.

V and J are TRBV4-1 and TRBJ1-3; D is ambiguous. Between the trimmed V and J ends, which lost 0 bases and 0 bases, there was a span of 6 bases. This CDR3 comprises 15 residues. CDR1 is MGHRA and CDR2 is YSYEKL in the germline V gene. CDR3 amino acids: CASSQDLSSGNTIYF. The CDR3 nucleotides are TGCGCCAGCAGCCAAGATCTAAGCTCTGGAAACACCATATATTTT.

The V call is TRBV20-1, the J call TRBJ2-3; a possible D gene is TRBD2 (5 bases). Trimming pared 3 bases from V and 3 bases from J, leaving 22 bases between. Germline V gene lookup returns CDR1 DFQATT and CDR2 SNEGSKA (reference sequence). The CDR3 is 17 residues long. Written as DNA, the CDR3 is TGCAGTGCTAGTACCACCGGAGGTAAAGGGTGGACAGATACGCAGTATTTT. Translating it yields CSASTTGGKGWTDTQYF.